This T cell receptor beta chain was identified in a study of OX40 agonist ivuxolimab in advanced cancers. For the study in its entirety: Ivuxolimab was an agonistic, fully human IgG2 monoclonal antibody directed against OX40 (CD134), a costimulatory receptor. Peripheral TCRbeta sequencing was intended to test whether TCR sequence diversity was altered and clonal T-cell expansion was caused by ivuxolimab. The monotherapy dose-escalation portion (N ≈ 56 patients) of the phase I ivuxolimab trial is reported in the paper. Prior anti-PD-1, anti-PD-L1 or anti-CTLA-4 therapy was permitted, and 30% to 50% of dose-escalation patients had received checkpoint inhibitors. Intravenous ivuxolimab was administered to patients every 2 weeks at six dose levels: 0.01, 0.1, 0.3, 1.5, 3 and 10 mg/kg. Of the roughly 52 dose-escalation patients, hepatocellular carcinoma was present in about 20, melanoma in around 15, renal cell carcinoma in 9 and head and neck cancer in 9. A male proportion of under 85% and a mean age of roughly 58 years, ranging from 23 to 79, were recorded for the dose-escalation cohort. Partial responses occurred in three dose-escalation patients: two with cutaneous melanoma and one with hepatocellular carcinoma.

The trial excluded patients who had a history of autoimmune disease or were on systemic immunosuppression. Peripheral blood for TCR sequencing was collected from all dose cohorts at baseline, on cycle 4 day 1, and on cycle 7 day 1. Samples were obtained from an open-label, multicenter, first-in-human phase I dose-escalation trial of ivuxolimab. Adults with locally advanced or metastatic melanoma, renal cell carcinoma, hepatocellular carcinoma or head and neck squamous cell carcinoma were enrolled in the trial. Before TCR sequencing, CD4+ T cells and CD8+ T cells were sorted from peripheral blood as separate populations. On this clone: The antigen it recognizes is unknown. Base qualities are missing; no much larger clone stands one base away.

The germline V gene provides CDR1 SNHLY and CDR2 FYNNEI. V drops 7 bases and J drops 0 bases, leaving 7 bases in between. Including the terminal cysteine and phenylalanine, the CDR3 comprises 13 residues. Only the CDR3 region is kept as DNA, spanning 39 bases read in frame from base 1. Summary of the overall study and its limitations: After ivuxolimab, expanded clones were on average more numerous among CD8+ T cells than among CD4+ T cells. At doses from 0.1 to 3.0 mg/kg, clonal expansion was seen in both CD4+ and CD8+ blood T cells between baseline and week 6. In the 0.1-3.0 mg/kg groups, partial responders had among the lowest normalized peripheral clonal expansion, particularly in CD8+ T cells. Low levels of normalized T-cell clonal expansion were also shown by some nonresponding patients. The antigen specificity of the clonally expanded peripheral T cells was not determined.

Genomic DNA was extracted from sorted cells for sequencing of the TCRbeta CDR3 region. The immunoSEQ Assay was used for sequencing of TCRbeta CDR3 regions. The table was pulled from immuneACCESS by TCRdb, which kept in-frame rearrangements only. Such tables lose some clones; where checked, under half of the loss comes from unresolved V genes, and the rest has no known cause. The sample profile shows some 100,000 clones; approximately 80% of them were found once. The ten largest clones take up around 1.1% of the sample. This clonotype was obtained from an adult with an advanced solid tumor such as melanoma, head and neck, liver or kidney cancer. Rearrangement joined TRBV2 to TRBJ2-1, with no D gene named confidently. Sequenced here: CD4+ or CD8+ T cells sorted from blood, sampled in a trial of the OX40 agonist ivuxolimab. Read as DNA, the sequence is TGTGCCAGCAAGGGCAGCTCCTACAATGAGCAGTTCTTC. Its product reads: CASKGSSYNEQFF.